This passage covers 13 T cell receptor beta chains from one sample sequenced in a study of T cell responses to AZD1222 COVID-19 vaccine (dated by TCRdb to about 2021). The method was the immunoSEQ multiplex PCR assay. Entries here come from immuneACCESS through TCRdb and include only in-frame sequences with V and J called. Some clones fail to appear in such tables; in the studies checked, an unresolved V gene covers under half of the shortfall, and the cause of the remainder is unknown. Present in this sample are 55,000 to 80,000 clones, 84% of which were seen just once. The ten biggest clones cover 21% of the sample. Read against the paper, the sample's time point label means: baseline before first vaccination. This sample comprised peripheral blood, obtained on day 0 of AZD1222 vaccination. The receptors here all came from an adult in good health.

This clone has only one observation. This sequence joins TRBV5-4 and TRBJ2-3; 9 positions match TRBD2. Per the germline V gene, CDR1 is SGHNT and CDR2 is YYREEE (reference sequence). The CDR3 is 16 residues long. The J segment lost 2 bases and the V segment lost 2 bases, leaving 6 bases of the junction unmatched. The CDR3 loop is CASSFRTSEVTDTQYF. In DNA, the CDR3 is TGTGCCAGCAGCTTCCGGACTAGCGAGGTCACAGATACGCAGTATTTT.

In DNA, the CDR3 is TGTGCCAGCAGTTACGGGATGCGGTCCTACGAGCAGTACTTC. Its protein is CASSYGMRSYEQYF. V and J are TRBV6-2 or TRBV6-3 and TRBJ2-7, with D uncertain. The CDR3 is 14 residues long. Trimming left V 2 bases short and J 1 base short, with 9 bases between. Germline values: CDR1 MNHEY, CDR2 SVGEGT.

The chain couples TRBV11-2 to TRBJ1-5, with D unclear. V was trimmed by 0 bases and J by 6 bases, leaving 3 bases between them. CDR1 is SGHAT, CDR2 FQNNGV, per germline. CDR3 length: 12 amino acids. In DNA form, the CDR3 reads TGTGCCAGCAGCTTAGAAGGTCAGCCCCAGCATTTT. Amino acids: CASSLEGQPQHF.

In this sample, this clone turned up a few times. DNA for the CDR3: TGTGCCACCAGCGAAAGACTGGGAGAAGAGACCCAGTACTTC. Its translation is CATSERLGEETQYF. The chain links TRBV15 to TRBJ2-5; the D gene is possibly TRBD2 (5 bases). Between the trimmed V and J ends, which lost 5 bases and 3 bases, there was a span of 13 bases. CDR1 LNHNV and CDR2 YYDKDF come from the germline V gene (reference sequence). This CDR3 comprises 14 residues.

The J gene is TRBJ1-6, the V gene TRBV5-5; D not resolved. The CDR3 loop spans 17 amino acids. CDR1 is SGHKS and CDR2 is YYEKEE in the germline V gene (reference sequence). V lost 0 bases, J lost 7 bases, and 17 bases lay in between. Here the CDR3 DNA reads TGTGCCAGCAGCTTGGCCCCTGTTCAGAACAACAATTCACCCCTCCACTTT. Protein sequence: CASSLAPVQNNNSPLHF.

V and J are TRBV2 and TRBJ1-5, with D unclear. Trimming took 6 bases from V and 0 from J, leaving 12 bases between them. The CDR3 covers 15 residues. Germline V gives CDR1 SNHLY, CDR2 FYNNEI. The DNA of the CDR3 is TGTGCCAGCAGGTCCGGGCCTCATAGCAATCAGCCCCAGCATTTT. Protein product: CASRSGPHSNQPQHF.

The gene calls are TRBV19 and TRBJ2-7; 9 nucleotides line up with TRBD1. This CDR3 comprises 14 residues. Germline assignment: CDR1 LNHDA and CDR2 SQIVND (reference sequence). The V gene end was trimmed by 9 bases and the J gene end by 6 bases; junction bases not matched to a gene: 12. In DNA, the CDR3 is TGTGCCAGAGAGCCGGGACAGGGATTCTGCGAGCAGTACTTC. It yields the protein CAREPGQGFCEQYF.

In its sample, this clone was seen once. The rearrangement joins TRBV6-5 to TRBJ1-1; 11 positions agree with TRBD1. The V gene end was trimmed by 6 bases and the J gene end by 3 bases; junction bases not matched to a gene: 6. The CDR3 extends over 15 amino acids. Per the germline V gene, CDR1 is MNHEY and CDR2 is SVGAGI. DNA for the CDR3: TGTGCCAGCAGCCGCCCGGGACAGGGGGACACTGAAGCTTTCTTT. It codes for CASSRPGQGDTEAFF.

The rearrangement uses TRBV2 and TRBJ2-7; 9 bases are shared with TRBD2. The CDR3 contains 15 residues. V was clipped by 6 bases and J by 3 bases; unmatched bases: 9. The germline V gene has CDR1 SNHLY and CDR2 FYNNEI. The CDR3: CASRVAGDPFYEQYF. Here the CDR3 DNA reads TGTGCCAGCAGGGTAGCGGGGGATCCATTCTACGAGCAGTACTTC. The variable domain in full, completed from reference TRBV2 and TRBJ2-7, reads EPEVTQTPSHQVTQMGQEVILRCVPISNHLYFYWYRQILGQKVEFLVSFYNNEISEKSEIFDDQFSVERPDGSNFTLKIRSTKLEDSAMYFCASRVAGDPFYEQYFGPGTRLTVT.

CDR3 sequence (DNA): TGTGCCAGCAGCTTAGGCAGAAATTCACCCCTCCACTTT. It codes for CASSLGRNSPLHF. The chain recombines TRBV7-3 with TRBJ1-6; no definite D call. The CDR3 runs 13 residues. Trimming stripped 2 bases from V and 7 bases from J, with 6 bases between. Germline V gives CDR1 SGHTA, CDR2 FQGTGA.

J is TRBJ1-1 and V is TRBV2; TRBD1 might be the D (6 bases). The CDR3 totals 12 residues. Per the germline V gene, CDR1 is SNHLY and CDR2 is FYNNEI. CDR3 coding DNA: TGTGCGGAGGGGGGGTTGAACACTGAAGCTTTCTTT. Its protein product is CAEGGLNTEAFF.

This chain joins TRBV4-3 and TRBJ1-5; D not certain. Per the germline V gene, CDR1 is LGHNA and CDR2 is YSLEER. CDR3 length: 13 residues. The V end lost 0 bases, the J end lost 7 bases, and 7 bases lay between the germline ends. The CDR3 sequence is CASSQDPGQPQHF. CDR3 sequence (DNA): TGCGCCAGCAGCCAAGACCCCGGCCAGCCCCAGCATTTT.

The chain links TRBV12-3 or TRBV12-4 to TRBJ1-5; D is ambiguous. The CDR3 is 13 amino acids. Trimming removed 6 bases from V and 7 bases from J, with 13 bases in between. The CDR3 DNA reads TGTGCCAGCAGACCGGAGGGAGACCAGCCCCAGCATTTT. Translation: CASRPEGDQPQHF.